The clone carrying this T cell receptor beta chain was recorded only once. Its antigen is not identified. Here immunoSEQ multiplex PCR was the method, and the copy in TCRdb shows in-frame clones only, minus some. The sample comprises 2 million to 2.5 million clones, approximately 94% of which are singletons, and roughly 0.13% rests with the top ten. The investigators split CD4+ cells into a CD45RA+ naive subset and a CD45RA-negative memory subset. The sample originates from a study of shared clonotypes between healthy human individuals. V dropped 7 bases and J dropped 2 bases, with 11 bases sitting between them. There are 13 residues in the CDR3. Germline loops: CDR1 MDHEN, CDR2 SYDVKM. Study observations and caveats: Clonotypes which were not shared had lower generation probabilities than clonotypes that all four donors shared.

The chain has TRBV28 and TRBJ1-1; tentatively, D is TRBD1 (5 bases). The sequence derives from a man aged 18 to 30 in good health. The sequenced sample consisted of naive CD4+ T cells sorted from blood. As for subset: CD45RA+ positively selected. This CDR3 is CASIGAVNTEAFF. DNA for the CDR3: TGTGCCAGCATTGGGGCAGTTAACACTGAAGCTTTCTTT.